One and the same sample provided the 13 T cell receptor beta chains below, sequenced in a study of shared clonotypes between healthy human individuals. The data were produced by immunoSEQ multiplex PCR, yet TCRdb's version contains in-frame clones alone and is incomplete. The sample includes around 2.5 million clones, 93% of them seen just once. Sequenced: naive CD4+ T cells from PBMCs. The subset: CD45RA+ positively selected. These receptor sequences come from a man aged 18 to 29 in good health. Some clones in this sample may be carry-over from other donors' samples.

Here the CDR3 reads CASSLSVFSAGGVRSTEAFF. The CDR3 bases are TGTGCCAGCAGCTTAAGTGTGTTTTCGGCAGGGGGCGTGAGAAGCACTGAAGCTTTCTTT. This chain links TRBV13 with TRBJ1-1, with 8 nucleotides matching TRBD1. Germline CDR1 is PRHDT and CDR2 is FYEKMQ (reference sequence). This CDR3 comprises 20 residues. J was trimmed by 4 bases and V by 2 bases; bases with no gene match: 21.

This clone was found a few times. The chain recombines TRBV11-2 with TRBJ2-7; D is perhaps TRBD1 or TRBD2 (6 bases each). V lost 1 base to trimming and J lost 7 bases, with 17 bases between them. This CDR3 region has 15 residues. The germline V gene encodes CDR1 SGHAT and CDR2 FQNNGV. The CDR3 loop reads CASSLVAQGLGEQYF. The CDR3, as DNA: TGTGCCAGCAGCTTAGTAGCACAGGGACTCGGGGAGCAGTACTTC.

This clone was detected only once. V is TRBV10-3 and J is TRBJ2-3; D could derive from TRBD1 or TRBD2 (6 bases each). The CDR3 loop spans 14 amino acids. Trimming took 6 bases from V and 4 from J, leaving 14 bases between them. Germline lookup yields CDR1 ENHRY and CDR2 SYGVKD. The CDR3 sequence: CAISPAEGADTQYF. The CDR3 nucleotides read TGTGCCATCAGCCCGGCGGAGGGGGCAGATACGCAGTATTTT.

The chain uses TRBV5-4 and TRBJ2-7; TRBD2 matches at 7 bases. Germline V gives CDR1 SGHNT, CDR2 YYREEE (reference sequence). V was clipped by 3 bases and J by 4 bases; unmatched bases: 4. There are 13 residues in the CDR3. CDR3 bases: TGTGCCAGCAGCTGGGAGGGCGGATACGAGCAGTACTTC. As protein: CASSWEGGYEQYF.

The chain joins TRBV11-2 to TRBJ2-5; no firm D call. Per germline, CDR1 SGHAT and CDR2 FQNNGV. The CDR3 spans 14 residues. V was shortened by 2 bases and J by 8 bases, with 15 bases between the two germline ends. CDR3 DNA sequence: TGTGCCAGCAGCTTAAAACCTAGAACTACCACCCAGTACTTC. This gives the protein CASSLKPRTTTQYF.

CDR3: CAIKKDREGNEQFF. The CDR3 DNA is TGTGCCATCAAAAAGGACAGGGAGGGCAATGAGCAGTTCTTC. The chain carries TRBV10-3 and TRBJ2-1; possible D gene TRBD1, 8 bases. From germline, CDR1 is ENHRY and CDR2 SYGVKD. The CDR3 loop spans 14 amino acids. V gave up 7 bases and J gave up 6 bases, with 16 bases separating them.

J is TRBJ2-1 and V is TRBV13; 10 nucleotides align to TRBD1. The CDR3 contains 15 residues. The V segment lost 5 bases and the J segment 4 bases; nucleotides outside the gene matches: 5. Germline loops: CDR1 PRHDT, CDR2 FYEKMQ (reference sequence). CDR3 loop: CASSRGTGVYNEQFF. The DNA of the CDR3 is TGTGCCAGCAGCAGGGGGACAGGGGTTTACAATGAGCAGTTCTTC.

Regarding this clone: Other DNA sequences from this sample encode an identical CDR3 as well. The V and J genes are TRBV11-2 and TRBJ2-5; D unclear. V was pared by 1 base and J by 2 bases, with 8 bases between. This CDR3 has 14 amino acids. In germline, CDR1 is SGHAT, CDR2 FQNNGV. CDR3 region: CASSLAGVQETQYF. For the CDR3, the DNA is TGTGCCAGCAGCTTAGCAGGAGTACAAGAGACCCAGTACTTC.

The chain employs TRBV11-3 and TRBJ2-2; D is uncertain. The V and J ends lost 0 bases and 4 bases respectively, with 12 bases between them. The germline CDR1 and CDR2 sequences are SGHNT and YENEEA. The CDR3 is 16 residues long. CDR3 region: CASSLEGYTGTGELFF. The CDR3 nucleotides read TGTGCCAGCAGCTTAGAAGGGTATACGGGCACCGGGGAGCTGTTTTTT.

This clone was detected only a few times. The chain links TRBV7-9 to TRBJ2-7; D gene ambiguous. With 7 bases removed from V and 5 bases from J, the gap between germline ends came to 9 bases. The V gene's germline CDR1 is SEHNR and CDR2 FQNEAQ (reference sequence). The CDR3 runs to 11 residues. The CDR3 DNA is TGTGCCAGCACCATAAGGGACGAGCAGTACTTC. Encoded protein: CASTIRDEQYF.

The chain uses TRBV11-2 and TRBJ2-7; TRBD1 matches 11 bases. Germline CDR1 reads SGHAT; CDR2 reads FQNNGV. Trimming cost V 0 bases and J 4 bases; bases outside gene matches: 5. The CDR3 contains 16 residues. The CDR3 is CASSLDPGTGGYEQYF. In nucleotides, the CDR3 is TGTGCCAGCAGCTTAGATCCCGGGACAGGGGGATACGAGCAGTACTTC.

V and J are TRBV7-2 and TRBJ2-3; 9 bases line up with TRBD2. Trimming removed 6 bases from V and 1 base from J; junction bases left unmatched: 2. Germline CDR1 is SGHTA and CDR2 is FQGNSA. The CDR3 has 14 amino acids. The DNA of the CDR3 is TGTGCCAGCAGTAGCGGGAGCGGCACAGATACGCAGTATTTT. Translating it yields CASSSGSGTDTQYF.

The table lists this clone with a few counts. V and J are TRBV29-1 and TRBJ2-2; 9 bases match TRBD2. The CDR3 runs 15 residues. The V and J ends lost 8 bases and 5 bases, in that order; junction bases with no gene match: 12. The germline V gene encodes CDR1 SQVTM and CDR2 ANQGSEA. CDR3 in amino acids: CSYRGAGGFTGELFF. DNA of the CDR3: TGCAGCTATAGGGGAGCGGGAGGCTTTACCGGGGAGCTGTTTTTT.